The rows below give T cell receptor beta chains drawn from one sample of a study of blood T cell repertoires in COVID-19. Some clones are missing from TCRdb's copy, which holds only in-frame ones; the method was immunoSEQ multiplex PCR. The table shows about 120,000 clones, with 85% occurring only once. Sequencing input: peripheral blood. These receptor sequences come from a human donor in a cohort sampled during active COVID-19. Both conserved end residues are part of each CDR3. A D gene is named only where the DNA matches it firmly. Size is stated for part of the rows, as once, few or many counts, or as a class when the clone is expanded.

V gene	J gene	clone size	D gene	CDR3 DNA	CDR3 protein
TRBV19	TRBJ2-7	NA	NA	TGTGCCAGTAGTCCCCCCGGGGTACTCGAGCAGTACTTC	CASSPPGVLEQYF
TRBV6-5	TRBJ2-7	NA	TRBD1	TGTGCCAGCAGCCCCGGGGACAGGCCCTACGAGCAGTACTTC	CASSPGDRPYEQYF
TRBV5-5	TRBJ1-2	NA	NA	TGTGCCAGCAGCGCCAGAGGTGGCTATGGCTACACCTTC	CASSARGGYGYTF
TRBV7-9	TRBJ1-5	few	NA	TGTGCCAGCAGCTCGGACGGGGATCAGCCCCAGCATTTT	CASSSDGDQPQHF
TRBV25-1	TRBJ1-1	few	NA	TGTGCCAGCAGTGAACAGGGGTTCACTGAAGCTTTCTTT	CASSEQGFTEAFF
TRBV27	TRBJ2-1	NA	NA	TGTGCCAGCAGTTCAGGGATGGGCTCCTACAATGAGCAGTTCTTC	CASSSGMGSYNEQFF
TRBV3-1/TRBV3-2	TRBJ1-3	NA	NA	TGTGCCAGCAGCCAGGATTACACAGTGCGGGTCACTGGAAACACCATATATTTT	CASSQDYTVRVTGNTIYF
TRBV7-2	TRBJ1-5	NA	TRBD1	TGTGCCAGCAGCTGGACAGGGAAGGATTATAGCAATCAGCCCCAGCATTTT	CASSWTGKDYSNQPQHF
TRBV18	TRBJ2-1	NA	TRBD2	TGTGCCAGCTCACCGGCGAGCGGGGGGGACAATGAGCAGTTCTTC	CASSPASGGDNEQFF
TRBV3-1/TRBV3-2	TRBJ1-2	NA	TRBD1	TGTGCCAGCAGCCAAGGCGTGGGGACAGGGGTCGTCTATGGCTACACCTTC	CASSQGVGTGVVYGYTF
TRBV9	TRBJ2-1	once	NA	TGTGCCAGCAGCCTCGAGGGGGGGTACCCAGACTCCTACAATGAGCAGTTCTTC	CASSLEGGYPDSYNEQFF
TRBV7-2	TRBJ2-3	NA	TRBD2	TGTGCCAGCAGCTTTAGCGGGGGGGCGGGGGCAGATACGCAGTATTTT	CASSFSGGAGADTQYF
TRBV25-1	TRBJ2-2	once	NA	TGTGCCAGCAGTGACGCTCAACCGGGCACCGGGGAGCTGTTTTTT	CASSDAQPGTGELFF
TRBV9	TRBJ2-1	NA	TRBD1	TGTGCCAGCAGCGCCCCCGGGACAGGGCACAATGAGCAGTTCTTC	CASSAPGTGHNEQFF
TRBV3-1/TRBV3-2	TRBJ2-1	NA	TRBD2	TGTGCCAGCAGCCAAGATTGCGACGGGGGGGCGGGGCGAATCCCCTACAATGAGCAGTTCTTC	CASSQDCDGGAGRIPYNEQFF
TRBV3-1/TRBV3-2	TRBJ2-2	NA	NA	TGTGCCAGCAGGGGACTCCCGACCTCAAACACCGGGGAGCTGTTTTTT	CASRGLPTSNTGELFF
TRBV5-5	TRBJ1-2	once	TRBD1	TGTGCCAGCAGCTTGAAGCCCCACGGGACAGGGGATGGCTACACCTTC	CASSLKPHGTGDGYTF
TRBV19	TRBJ1-3	NA	NA	TGTGCCAGTATCCCCCGGTCGATTGGAAACACCATATATTTT	CASIPRSIGNTIYF
TRBV24-1	TRBJ1-2	NA	TRBD1	TGTGCCACCAGTGATTCGCGGACAGGAGAAGGCTACACCTTC	CATSDSRTGEGYTF
TRBV19	TRBJ2-6	few	NA	TGTGCCAGTAGTATAATACAGTCTGGGGCCAACGTCCTGACTTTC	CASSIIQSGANVLTF
TRBV6-5	TRBJ1-1	once	NA	TGTGCCAGCAGTTACTCTTTATCGACAGGTACTGAAGCTTTCTTT	CASSYSLSTGTEAFF
TRBV20-1	TRBJ2-7	NA	NA	TGCAGTGTGAGGGGGGGATACGAGCAGTACTTC	CSVRGGYEQYF
TRBV5-6	TRBJ1-5	NA	TRBD1	TGTGCCAGCAGCTTCGGGACAGGGGATCAGCCCCAGCATTTT	CASSFGTGDQPQHF